This T cell receptor (beta chain) comes out of a study of blood T cell repertoires in COVID-19 (TCRdb year 2020). The study in broad terms: Collaborator samples came from the United States, Italy and Spain and covered acute and convalescent phases of COVID-19. Samples came from the ongoing ImmuneRACE study (first 160 participants) plus 1,254 subjects from 6 global collaborators. Nearly every sample came with metadata listing a de-identified subject ID, COVID-19 status, age in years and sex. Where available, HLA class I and class II types were taken from metadata supplied by the sample provider and were not determined by assay-based typing. The material from the prospective study consisted of cDNA or gDNA derived from T cells, B-cell-depleted T cells, or PBMCs. The dataset comprised deeply sampled blood TCRbeta repertoires from subjects exposed to, actively infected with, or recovered from COVID-19. The repertoires were released in a freely available public database intended as a resource for research on the immune response to SARS-CoV-2. Points the paper makes about the study in general: The quantity of clinical and demographic metadata differed by source and by participant and was supplied without curation.

As regards this clone: The target of this receptor is not known. Base qualities are not at hand, and no much larger clone is one base apart.

As encoded in the germline V gene, CDR1 is SGHAT while CDR2 is FQNNGV. The CDR3 measures 14 amino acids from cysteine to phenylalanine. The read is trimmed to its CDR3 DNA, 42 bases read in frame from base 1. The junction carries 12 bases between V and J, which are trimmed by 0 bases and 8 bases respectively. The collaborating institutions used their own protocols to collect whole blood in K2EDTA tubes. For TCRbeta analysis, collaborators shipped samples in one of three forms: frozen whole blood, isolated PBMCs, or DNA extracted from either of those sample types. TCRbeta CDR3 regions were amplified from genomic DNA using the immunoSEQ Assay, a bias-controlled multiplex PCR. On the study's bioinformatics: Within the assay, amplification of reference gene primers was used to estimate how many nucleated cells each sample contained. To quantify the absolute abundance of each unique TCRbeta CDR3 rearrangement, sequence reads were collapsed and filtered. Productive Simpson clonality was computed per sample as the square root of Simpson's diversity index over productive rearrangements. TCRdb re-hosts the immuneACCESS table, in-frame sequences only. Its copies lack some clones; in the studies checked, an unresolved V gene accounts for under half of them, and the cause for the rest is not known. Clone size and V and J calls were adopted from that table, with D and trimming inferred from the DNA. The sample table shows tens of thousands of clones, and approximately 86% are seen once. Approximately 16% of the sample goes to the ten largest clones.

The sequence links TRBV11-2 to TRBJ2-3, and TRBD2 may be the D gene, going by 6 matching bases. Sequencing was performed on peripheral blood. This TCR was sampled from a man in his 60s with active or convalescent COVID-19. The encoded CDR3 is CASSLDQTSPTQYF. The DNA sequence is as follows: TGTGCCAGCAGCTTAGATCAAACTAGCCCTACGCAGTATTTT. The CDR3 plus the reference TRBV11-2 and TRBJ2-3 genes for the other parts give the full variable domain: EAGVAQSPRYKIIEKRQSVAFWCNPISGHATLYWYQQILGQGPKLLIQFQNNGVVDDSQLPKDRFSAERLKGVDSTLKIQPAKLEDSAVYLCASSLDQTSPTQYFGPGTRLTVL.